This passage covers 13 T cell receptor beta chains from one sample sequenced in a study of Tregs in tolerant kidney transplant recipients. Only in-frame clones appear in the TCRdb table, and some are missing; sequencing was by immunoSEQ multiplex PCR. The sample holds roughly 15,000 clones; around four fifths are singletons and the top ten take around 1.5%. Sequenced material: Tregs from blood, taken before the transplant. These receptors were taken from a human donor who received a combined kidney and bone marrow transplant.

The chain links TRBV7-2 to TRBJ2-2, with TRBD2 identical over 11 bases. CDR1 is SGHTA and CDR2 is FQGNSA in the germline V gene. This CDR3 region has 17 residues. V trimming: 3 bases; J trimming: 2 bases; junction bases outside the gene matches: 5. DNA for the CDR3: TGTGCCAGCAGCTTCGATCTAGCGGGAGGAAACACCGGGGAGCTGTTTTTT. It yields the protein CASSFDLAGGNTGELFF.

The genes are TRBV7-9 and TRBJ2-3; D is undetermined. Per the germline V gene, CDR1 is SEHNR and CDR2 is FQNEAQ (reference sequence). The CDR3 runs 13 residues. V dropped 5 bases and J dropped 2 bases, with 8 bases sitting between them. The CDR3, as DNA: TGTGCCAGCAGCCAGGTCCCCACAGATACGCAGTATTTT. Its protein product is CASSQVPTDTQYF. Full variable domain (outside the CDR3, taken from reference TRBV7-9 and TRBJ2-3): DTGVSQNPRHKITKRGQNVTFRCDPISEHNRLYWYRQTLGQGPEFLTYFQNEAQLEKSRLLSDRFSAERPKGSFSTLEIQRTEQGDSAMYLCASSQVPTDTQYFGPGTRLTVL.

This chain uses TRBV5-6 with TRBJ2-6; 7 nucleotides line up with TRBD2. CDR3 length: 16 residues. The J segment lost 4 bases and the V segment lost 0 bases, leaving 4 bases of the junction unmatched. Germline V gene sequence: CDR1 SGHDT, CDR2 YYEEEE. For the CDR3, the DNA is TGTGCCAGCAGCTTGGGACTAGCTAAGGGGGCCAACGTCCTGACTTTC. It yields the protein CASSLGLAKGANVLTF.

The chain carries TRBV6-5 and TRBJ1-1; the D gene is possibly TRBD1 (6 bases). V was pared by 2 bases and J by 8 bases, with 12 bases between. The germline V gene encodes CDR1 MNHEY and CDR2 SVGAGI. The CDR3 contains 13 residues. The DNA of the CDR3 is TGTGCCAGCAGTTACGGGAGGGGACAAGAAGCTTTCTTT. Its protein product is CASSYGRGQEAFF.

The chain recombines TRBV5-1 with TRBJ2-7; a possible D gene is TRBD1 (5 bases). The length of the CDR3 is 15 residues. V was trimmed by 0 bases and J by 9 bases, leaving 19 bases between them. The V gene's germline CDR1 is SGHRS and CDR2 YFSETQ. The CDR3 sequence: CASSLVGQGPPLQYF. DNA for the CDR3: TGCGCCAGCAGCTTGGTAGGTCAGGGCCCTCCGCTGCAGTACTTC.

This chain connects TRBV6-1 to TRBJ2-4, with TRBD2 matching 12 bases. Unmatched junction bases numbered 4, after V lost 3 bases and J lost 4 bases. Germline V gives CDR1 MNHNS, CDR2 SASEGT. The CDR3 covers 16 residues. CDR3 nucleotides: TGTGCCAGCAGTGATCTAGCGGGGGGGCGAAAAAACATTCAGTACTTC. It encodes CASSDLAGGRKNIQYF.

The chain links TRBV10-1 to TRBJ2-2, with 11 bases fitting TRBD2. Germline trimming cut 3 bases from V and 5 bases from J; bases unmatched to any gene: 5. The CDR3 length is 16 residues. Looked up from germline, CDR1 is WNHNN and CDR2 is SYGVQD (reference sequence). The CDR3 reads CASSDLAGGRTGELFF. The CDR3 nucleotides read TGCGCCAGCAGTGACCTAGCGGGAGGACGTACCGGGGAGCTGTTTTTT.

The chain has TRBV7-2 and TRBJ2-7; tentative D call: TRBD2 (6 bases). V lost 3 bases, J lost 0 bases, and 6 bases lay in between. Germline-derived CDR1 and CDR2 are SGHTA and FQGNSA. The CDR3 loop spans 13 amino acids. The CDR3 coding sequence is TGTGCCAGCAGCTTGGGACTCTCCTACGAGCAGTACTTC. It codes for CASSLGLSYEQYF.

The rearrangement joins TRBV9 to TRBJ2-5; a weak D match, TRBD2 (6 bases). V dropped 0 bases and J dropped 2 bases, with 17 bases sitting between them. The CDR3 is 17 amino acids. CDR1 SGDLS and CDR2 YYNGEE come from the germline V gene. The CDR3 sequence is CASSVGLASRRQETQYF. The DNA for the CDR3 is TGTGCCAGCAGCGTAGGGCTAGCGAGCCGGCGTCAAGAGACCCAGTACTTC.

The rearrangement links TRBV28 to TRBJ2-3; possible D gene TRBD2, 6 bases. The CDR3 is made up of 13 amino acids. Trimming removed 2 bases from V and 5 bases from J, with 8 bases in between. Germline V lookup: CDR1 MDHEN, CDR2 SYDVKM. The CDR3 reads CASSLGGIDTQYF. The CDR3 nucleotides read TGTGCCAGCAGTTTAGGGGGGATAGATACGCAGTATTTT.

The chain is built from TRBV19 and TRBJ1-5; D is undetermined. From germline, CDR1 is LNHDA and CDR2 SQIVND (reference sequence). There are 12 residues in the CDR3. V was shortened by 6 bases and J by 0 bases, with 3 bases between the two germline ends. The CDR3 sequence: CASRYSNQPQHF. The DNA for the CDR3 is TGTGCCAGTAGGTATAGCAATCAGCCCCAGCATTTT.

The chain uses TRBV4-1 and TRBJ2-5; 8 nucleotides align to TRBD2. The CDR3 is made up of 15 amino acids. Germline V gene data show CDR1 as MGHRA and CDR2 as YSYEKL. With 0 bases clipped from V and 5 bases from J, the junction kept 5 bases outside the gene matches. Here the CDR3 reads CASSQEERELETQYF. In nucleotides, the CDR3 is TGCGCCAGCAGCCAAGAGGAGCGGGAGTTGGAGACCCAGTACTTC.

The chain recombines TRBV6-5 with TRBJ2-1, with 8 bases identical to TRBD1. V dropped 0 bases and J dropped 4; count of bases not matched to a gene: 2. The CDR3 length is 15 residues. Germline V gives CDR1 MNHEY, CDR2 SVGAGI. This CDR3 is CASSYSRQGYNEQFF. CDR3 bases: TGTGCCAGCAGTTACTCCCGACAGGGGTACAATGAGCAGTTCTTC.